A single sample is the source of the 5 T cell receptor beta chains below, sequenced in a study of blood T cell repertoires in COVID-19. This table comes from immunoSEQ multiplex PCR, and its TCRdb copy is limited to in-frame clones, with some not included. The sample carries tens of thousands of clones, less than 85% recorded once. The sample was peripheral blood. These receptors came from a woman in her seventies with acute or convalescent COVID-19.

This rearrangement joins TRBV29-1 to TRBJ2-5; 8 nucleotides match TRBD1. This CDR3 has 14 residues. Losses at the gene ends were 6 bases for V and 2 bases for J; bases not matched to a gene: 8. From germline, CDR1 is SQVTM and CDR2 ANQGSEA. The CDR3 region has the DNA TGCAGCGTCCCCTGGACAGGGCCTCAAGAGACCCAGTACTTC. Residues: CSVPWTGPQETQYF.

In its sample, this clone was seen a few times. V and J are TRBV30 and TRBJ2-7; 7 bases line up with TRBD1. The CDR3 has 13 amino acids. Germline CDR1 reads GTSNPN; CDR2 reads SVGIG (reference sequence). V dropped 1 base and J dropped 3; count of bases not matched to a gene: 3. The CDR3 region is CAWSETGVYEQYF. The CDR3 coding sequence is TGTGCCTGGAGTGAAACAGGGGTCTACGAGCAGTACTTC.

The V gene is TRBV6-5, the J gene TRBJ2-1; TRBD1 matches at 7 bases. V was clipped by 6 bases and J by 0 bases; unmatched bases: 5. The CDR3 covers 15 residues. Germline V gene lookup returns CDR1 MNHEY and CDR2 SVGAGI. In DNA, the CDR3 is TGTGCCAGCAGCCTCGACAGGGTCTCCTACAATGAGCAGTTCTTC. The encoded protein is CASSLDRVSYNEQFF.

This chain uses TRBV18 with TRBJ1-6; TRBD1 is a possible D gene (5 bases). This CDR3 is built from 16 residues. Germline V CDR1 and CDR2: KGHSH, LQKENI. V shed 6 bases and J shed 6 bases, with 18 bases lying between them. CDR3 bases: TGTGCCAGCTCCCAACAAGAGCAGGGAAGTAATTCACCCCTCCACTTT. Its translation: CASSQQEQGSNSPLHF.

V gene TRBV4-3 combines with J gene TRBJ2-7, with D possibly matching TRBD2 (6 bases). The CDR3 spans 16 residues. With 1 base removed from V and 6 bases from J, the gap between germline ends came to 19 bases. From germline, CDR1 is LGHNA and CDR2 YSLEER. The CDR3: CASSQVRVEGSLEQYF. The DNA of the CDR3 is TGCGCCAGCAGCCAAGTAAGGGTGGAGGGATCCCTCGAGCAGTACTTC.